This section outlines one T cell receptor beta chain sequence together with its context. The record originates from a study of blood T cell repertoires in COVID-19. Study context: The United States, Italy and Spain were the sources of the acute and convalescent COVID-19 samples. Sources were T cells, B-cell-depleted T cells, or PBMCs; the material itself was cDNA or gDNA.

Method: immunoSEQ multiplex PCR; TCRdb's copy keeps in-frame clones and lacks some. This sample yields 120,000 to 150,000 clones, of which 80% to 90% are seen a single time; roughly 6.8% belongs to the top ten. Looked up from germline, CDR1 is LGHDT and CDR2 is YNNKEL (reference sequence). This CDR3 spans 16 amino acids. The trim removed 1 base at V and 5 bases at J, leaving 8 bases unmatched. The sample taken for sequencing was peripheral blood. The chain couples TRBV3-1 (or the pseudogene TRBV3-2) to TRBJ2-3, with TRBD2 matching over 8 bases. This receptor was obtained from a woman aged 45-59 years in a cohort sampled during active or convalescent COVID-19. This CDR3 reads CASSQADGGARDTQYF. The CDR3 DNA sequence: TGTGCCAGCAGCCAAGCTGACGGGGGGGCCAGAGATACGCAGTATTTT.